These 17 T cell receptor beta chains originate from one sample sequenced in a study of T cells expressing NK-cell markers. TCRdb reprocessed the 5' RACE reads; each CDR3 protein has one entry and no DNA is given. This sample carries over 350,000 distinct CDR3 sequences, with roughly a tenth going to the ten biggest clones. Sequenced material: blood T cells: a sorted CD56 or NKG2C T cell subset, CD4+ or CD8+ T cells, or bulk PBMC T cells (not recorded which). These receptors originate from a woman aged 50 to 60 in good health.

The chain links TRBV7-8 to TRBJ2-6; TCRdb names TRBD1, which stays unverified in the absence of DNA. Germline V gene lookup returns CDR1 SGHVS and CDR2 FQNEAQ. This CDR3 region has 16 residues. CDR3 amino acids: CASSVGQGAGANVLTF.

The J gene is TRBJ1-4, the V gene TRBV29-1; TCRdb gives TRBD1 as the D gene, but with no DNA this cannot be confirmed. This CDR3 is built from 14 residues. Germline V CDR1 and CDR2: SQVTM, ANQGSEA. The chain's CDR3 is CSVRDTATNEKLFF.

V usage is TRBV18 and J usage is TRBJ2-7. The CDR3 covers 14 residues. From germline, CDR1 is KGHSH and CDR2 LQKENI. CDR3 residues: CASSPVGSGYEQYF.

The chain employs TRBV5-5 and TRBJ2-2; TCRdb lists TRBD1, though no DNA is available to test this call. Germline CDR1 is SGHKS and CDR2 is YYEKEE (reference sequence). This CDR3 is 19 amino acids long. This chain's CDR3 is CASSVAPGGNGQGSGELFF. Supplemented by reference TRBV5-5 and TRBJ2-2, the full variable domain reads DAGVTQSPTHLIKTRGQQVTLRCSPISGHKSVSWYQQVLGQGPQFIFQYYEKEERGRGNFPDRFSARQFPNYSSELNVNALLLGDSALYLCASSVAPGGNGQGSGELFFGEGSRLTVL.

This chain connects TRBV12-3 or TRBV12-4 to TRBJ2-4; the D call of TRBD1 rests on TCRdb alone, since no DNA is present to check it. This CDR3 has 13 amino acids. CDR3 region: CASTMVGVDIQYF.

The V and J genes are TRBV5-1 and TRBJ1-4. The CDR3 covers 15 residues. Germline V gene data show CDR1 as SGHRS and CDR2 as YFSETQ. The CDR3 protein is CASSVEVIGREKLFF.

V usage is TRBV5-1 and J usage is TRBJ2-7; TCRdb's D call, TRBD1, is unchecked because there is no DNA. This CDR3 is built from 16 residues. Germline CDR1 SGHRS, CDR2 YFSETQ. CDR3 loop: CASSLISGTGAPEQYF. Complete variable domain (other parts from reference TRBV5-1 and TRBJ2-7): KAGVTQTPRYLIKTRGQQVTLSCSPISGHRSVSWYQQTPGQGLQFLFEYFSETQRNKGNFPGRFSGRQFSNSRSEMNVSTLELGDSALYLCASSLISGTGAPEQYFGPGTRLTVT.

The CDR3 sequence is CASSPGPNRDGETQYF. The V call is TRBV7-9, the J call TRBJ2-5; as DNA is missing, the TRBD1 call by TCRdb cannot be tested. Germline lookup yields CDR1 SEHNR and CDR2 FQNEAQ (reference sequence). There are 16 residues in the CDR3.

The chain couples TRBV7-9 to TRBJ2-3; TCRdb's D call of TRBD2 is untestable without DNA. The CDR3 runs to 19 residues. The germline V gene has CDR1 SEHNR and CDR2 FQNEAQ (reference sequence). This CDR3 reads CASSSSSGGPGGHTDTQYF.

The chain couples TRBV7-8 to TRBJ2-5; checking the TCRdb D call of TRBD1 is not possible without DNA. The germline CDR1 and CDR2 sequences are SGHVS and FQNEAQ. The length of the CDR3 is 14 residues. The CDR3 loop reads CASTHPGAWETQYF.

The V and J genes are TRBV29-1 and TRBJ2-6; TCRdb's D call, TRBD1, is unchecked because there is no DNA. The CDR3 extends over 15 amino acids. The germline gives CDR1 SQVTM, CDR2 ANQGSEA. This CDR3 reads CSVGQGGLGANVLTF.

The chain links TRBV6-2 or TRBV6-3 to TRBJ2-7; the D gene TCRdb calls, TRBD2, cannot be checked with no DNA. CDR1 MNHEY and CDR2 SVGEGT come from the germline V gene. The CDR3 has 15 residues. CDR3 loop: CASSALAGGLDEQYF.

The CDR3 region is CASSPRTGPQPQHF. V usage is TRBV18 and J usage is TRBJ1-5; absent DNA, TCRdb's TRBD1 call cannot be checked. There are 14 residues in the CDR3. In germline, CDR1 is KGHSH, CDR2 LQKENI.

The chain's CDR3 is CASSQGGEWYNEQFF. The chain uses TRBV7-9 and TRBJ2-1; the TCRdb D gene call, TRBD1, has no DNA to confirm it. The V gene's germline CDR1 is SEHNR and CDR2 FQNEAQ (reference sequence). The CDR3 length is 15 residues.

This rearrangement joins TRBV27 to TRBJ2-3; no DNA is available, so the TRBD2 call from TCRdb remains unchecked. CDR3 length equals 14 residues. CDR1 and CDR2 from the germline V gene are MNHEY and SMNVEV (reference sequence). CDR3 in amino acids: CASSEGSRPDTQYF.

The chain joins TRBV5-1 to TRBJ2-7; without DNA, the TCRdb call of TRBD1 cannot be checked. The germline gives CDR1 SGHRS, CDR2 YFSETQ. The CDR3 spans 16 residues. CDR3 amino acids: CASSLEPPSAGYEQYF.

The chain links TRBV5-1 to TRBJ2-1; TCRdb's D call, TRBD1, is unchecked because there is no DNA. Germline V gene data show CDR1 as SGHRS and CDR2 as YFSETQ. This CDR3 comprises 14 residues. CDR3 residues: CASSLFPTYNEQFF.